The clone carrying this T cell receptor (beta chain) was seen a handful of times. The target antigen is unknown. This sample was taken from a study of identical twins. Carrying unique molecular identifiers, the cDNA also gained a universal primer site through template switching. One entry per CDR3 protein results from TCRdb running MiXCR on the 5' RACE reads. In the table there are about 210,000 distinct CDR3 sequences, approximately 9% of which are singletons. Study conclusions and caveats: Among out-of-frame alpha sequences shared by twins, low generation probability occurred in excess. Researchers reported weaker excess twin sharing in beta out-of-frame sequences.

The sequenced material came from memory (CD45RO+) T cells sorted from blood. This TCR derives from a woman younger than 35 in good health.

CDR3 DNA: TGTGCCAGCAGTTTTGGGAGAGACGGGGAGCTGTTTTTT. It translates to CASSFGRDGELFF. V gene TRBV12-3 or TRBV12-4 combines with J gene TRBJ2-2; tentatively, D is TRBD2 (5 bases). CDR3 length equals 13 residues. Trimming took off 3 bases at V and 7 bases at J, with 9 bases between the two ends.